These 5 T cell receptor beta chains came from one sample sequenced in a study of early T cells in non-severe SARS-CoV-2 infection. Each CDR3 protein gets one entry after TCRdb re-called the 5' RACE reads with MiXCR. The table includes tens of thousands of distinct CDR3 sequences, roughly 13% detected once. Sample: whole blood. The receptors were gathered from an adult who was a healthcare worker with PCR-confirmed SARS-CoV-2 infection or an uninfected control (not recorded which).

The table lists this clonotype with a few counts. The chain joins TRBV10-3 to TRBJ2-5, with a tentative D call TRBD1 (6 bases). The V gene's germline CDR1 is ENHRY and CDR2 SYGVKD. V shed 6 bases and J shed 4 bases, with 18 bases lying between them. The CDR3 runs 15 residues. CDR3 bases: TGTGCCATCAGCCGACAGGAGGCGTTCGGAGAGACCCAGTACTTC. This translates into CAISRQEAFGETQYF.

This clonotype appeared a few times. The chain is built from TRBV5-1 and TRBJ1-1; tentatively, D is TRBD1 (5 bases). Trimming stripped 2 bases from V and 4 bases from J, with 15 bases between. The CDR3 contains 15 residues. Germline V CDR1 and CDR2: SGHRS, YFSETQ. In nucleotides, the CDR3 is TGCGCCAGCAGCTTCTCCGGGACCGGCGGCACTGAAGCTTTCTTT. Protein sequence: CASSFSGTGGTEAFF.

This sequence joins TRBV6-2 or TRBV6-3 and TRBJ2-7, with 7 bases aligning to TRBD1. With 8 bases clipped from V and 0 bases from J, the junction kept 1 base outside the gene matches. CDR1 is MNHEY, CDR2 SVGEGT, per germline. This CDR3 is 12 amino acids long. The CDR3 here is CASRDSSYEQYF. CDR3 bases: TGTGCCAGCCGGGACAGCTCCTACGAGCAGTACTTC.

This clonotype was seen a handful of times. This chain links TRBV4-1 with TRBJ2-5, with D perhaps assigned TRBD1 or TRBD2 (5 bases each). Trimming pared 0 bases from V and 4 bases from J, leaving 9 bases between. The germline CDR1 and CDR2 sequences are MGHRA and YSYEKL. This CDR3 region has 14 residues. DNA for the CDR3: TGCGCCAGCAGCCAAGATGAGGGGTTAGAGACCCAGTACTTC. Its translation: CASSQDEGLETQYF.

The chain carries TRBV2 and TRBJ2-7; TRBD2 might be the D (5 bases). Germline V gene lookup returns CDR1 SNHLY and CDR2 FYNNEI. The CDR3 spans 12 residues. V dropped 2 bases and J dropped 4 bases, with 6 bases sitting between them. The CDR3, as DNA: TGTGCCAGCAGTGAAAGAGGGTACGAGCAGTACTTC. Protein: CASSERGYEQYF.